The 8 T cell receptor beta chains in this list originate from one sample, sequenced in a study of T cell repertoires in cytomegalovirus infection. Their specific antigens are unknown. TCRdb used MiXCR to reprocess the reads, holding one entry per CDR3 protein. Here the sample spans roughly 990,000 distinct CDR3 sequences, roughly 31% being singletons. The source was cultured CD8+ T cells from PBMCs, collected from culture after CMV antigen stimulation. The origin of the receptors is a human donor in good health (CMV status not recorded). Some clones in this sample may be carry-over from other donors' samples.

The DNA of the CDR3 is TGTGCCAGCAGTGATCGGACAGCGACCTACGAGCAGTACGTC. Protein sequence: CASSDRTATYEQYV. V and J are TRBV2 and TRBJ2-7; D possibly corresponds to TRBD1 (6 bases). The CDR3 is 14 amino acids. The germline V gene encodes CDR1 SNHLY and CDR2 FYNNEI. V was cut by 3 bases and J by 2 bases, with 11 bases left in between.

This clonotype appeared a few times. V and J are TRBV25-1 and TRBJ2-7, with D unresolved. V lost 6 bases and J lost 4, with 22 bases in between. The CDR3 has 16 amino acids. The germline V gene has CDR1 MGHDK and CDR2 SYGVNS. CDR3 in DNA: TGTGCCAGCAGCCTTGGCACCATCGGTTGGGAATACGAGCAGTACTTC. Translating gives CASSLGTIGWEYEQYF.

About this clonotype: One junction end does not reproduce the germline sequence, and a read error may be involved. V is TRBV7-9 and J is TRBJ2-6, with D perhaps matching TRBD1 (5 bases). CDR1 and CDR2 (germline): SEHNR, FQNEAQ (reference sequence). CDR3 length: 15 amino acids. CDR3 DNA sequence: TGTGCCAGCAGCCTAATACGCTCTGGGGCCTACGTCCTGACTTTC. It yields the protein CASSLIRSGAYVLTF.

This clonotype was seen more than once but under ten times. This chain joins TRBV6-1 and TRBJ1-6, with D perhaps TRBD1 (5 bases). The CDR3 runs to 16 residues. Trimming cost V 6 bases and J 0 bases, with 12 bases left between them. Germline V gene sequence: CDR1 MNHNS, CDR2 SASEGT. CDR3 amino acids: CASSKGLASYNSPLHF. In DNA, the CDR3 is TGTGCCAGCAGCAAGGGACTCGCCTCCTATAATTCACCCCTCCACTTT.

The CDR3 region has the DNA TGTGCCAACAGAACACCCCGGACTAGTTGGGGAGAGCTGGAGACCCAGTACTTC. It codes for CANRTPRTSWGELETQYF. The rearrangement joins TRBV6-8 to TRBJ2-5, with TRBD2 identical over 7 bases. The CDR3 spans 18 residues. The V gene's germline CDR1 is MNHGY and CDR2 SAAAGT. V was pared by 10 bases and J by 5 bases, with 25 bases of the junction left unmatched.

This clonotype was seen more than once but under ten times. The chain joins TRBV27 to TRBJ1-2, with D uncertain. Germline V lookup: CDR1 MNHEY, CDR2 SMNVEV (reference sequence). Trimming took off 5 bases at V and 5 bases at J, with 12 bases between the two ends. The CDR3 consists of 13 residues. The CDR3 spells CASSPTHWYGYTF. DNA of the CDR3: TGTGCCAGCAGTCCTACTCATTGGTATGGCTACACCTTC.

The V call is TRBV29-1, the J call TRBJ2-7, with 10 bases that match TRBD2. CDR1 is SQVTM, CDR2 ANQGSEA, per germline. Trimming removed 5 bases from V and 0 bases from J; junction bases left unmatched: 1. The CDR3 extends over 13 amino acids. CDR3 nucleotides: TGCAGCGTTCTAGCGGGAGCCTCCTACGAGCAGTACTTC. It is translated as CSVLAGASYEQYF.

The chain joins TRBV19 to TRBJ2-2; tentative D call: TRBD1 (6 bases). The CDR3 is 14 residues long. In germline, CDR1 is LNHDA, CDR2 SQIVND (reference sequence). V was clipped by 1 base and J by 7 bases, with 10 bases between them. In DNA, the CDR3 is TGTGCCAGTAGTATAGCAGGGGCCGACGGGGAGCTGTTTTTT. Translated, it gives CASSIAGADGELFF.